This T cell receptor beta chain was identified in a study of shared clonotypes between healthy human individuals. Pooled CD45RO+ cells and CCR7-negative CD45RA+ TemRA cells made up CD8 memory. Between the trimmed V and J ends, which lost 0 bases and 0 bases, there was a span of 9 bases. This CDR3 has 15 residues. Germline V CDR1 and CDR2: MGHRA, YSYEKL. Sorted-subset replicate PCRs used 150 to 200 ng DNA, roughly 28,000 T cell genomes. Assay used: immunoSEQ multiplex PCR; TCRdb lists only in-frame clones, some missing. The repertoire holds around 300,000 clones, with around nine tenths as singletons. V is TRBV4-1 and J is TRBJ2-7, with D unresolved. The TCR was taken from a man aged 18 to 29 in good health. The sequencing input was memory CD8+ T cells sorted from blood. Specified subset: CD45RO+ cells pooled with CCR7-negative TemRA cells. CDR3 nucleotide sequence: TGCGCCAGCAGCCAAGATTTCCCGATCTCCTACGAGCAGTACTTC. It is translated as CASSQDFPISYEQYF.